The entry below describes one T cell receptor beta chain. The data were taken from a study of monozygotic twins with inflammatory bowel disease. TCRdb reprocessed the 5' RACE reads and stores each CDR3 protein as one record, lacking DNA. The sample includes approximately 380,000 distinct CDR3 sequences. This CDR3 spans 17 amino acids. Material: blood. J is TRBJ2-2 and V is TRBV12-3 or TRBV12-4; TCRdb selects TRBD1, and the lack of DNA leaves this call unchecked. The receptor comes from a human donor with ulcerative colitis or Crohn's disease, or a healthy co-twin of an affected twin (not recorded which). The CDR3 is CASSQIAGQVYTGELFF.